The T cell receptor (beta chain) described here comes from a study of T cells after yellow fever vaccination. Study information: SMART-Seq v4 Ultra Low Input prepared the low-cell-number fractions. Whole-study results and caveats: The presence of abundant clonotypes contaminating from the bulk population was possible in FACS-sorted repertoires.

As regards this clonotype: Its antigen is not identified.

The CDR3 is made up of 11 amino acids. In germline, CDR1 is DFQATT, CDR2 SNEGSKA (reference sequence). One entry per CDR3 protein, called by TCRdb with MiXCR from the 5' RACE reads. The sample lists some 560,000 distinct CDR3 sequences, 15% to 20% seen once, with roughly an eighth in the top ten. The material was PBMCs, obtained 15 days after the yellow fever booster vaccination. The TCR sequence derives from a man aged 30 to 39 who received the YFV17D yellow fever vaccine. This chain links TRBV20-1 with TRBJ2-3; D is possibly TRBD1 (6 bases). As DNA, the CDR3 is TGCAGCGGACAGATCACAGATACGCAGTATTTT. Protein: CSGQITDTQYF.